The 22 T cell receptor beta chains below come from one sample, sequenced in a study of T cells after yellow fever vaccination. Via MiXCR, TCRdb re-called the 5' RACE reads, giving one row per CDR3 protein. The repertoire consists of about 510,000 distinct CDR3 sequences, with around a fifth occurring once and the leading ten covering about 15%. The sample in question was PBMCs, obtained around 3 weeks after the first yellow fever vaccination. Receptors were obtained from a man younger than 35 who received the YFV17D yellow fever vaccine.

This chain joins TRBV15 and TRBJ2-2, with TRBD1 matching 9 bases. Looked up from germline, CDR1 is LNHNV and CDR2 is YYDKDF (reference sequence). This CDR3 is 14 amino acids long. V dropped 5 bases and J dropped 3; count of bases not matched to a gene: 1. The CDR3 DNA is TGTGCCACCAGCCGGGACAGGGACACCGGGGAGCTGTTTTTT. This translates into CATSRDRDTGELFF.

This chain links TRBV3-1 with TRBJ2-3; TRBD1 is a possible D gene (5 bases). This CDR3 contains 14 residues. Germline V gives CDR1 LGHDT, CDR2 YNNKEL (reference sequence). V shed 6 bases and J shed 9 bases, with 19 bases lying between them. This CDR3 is CASRLEAAGITQYF. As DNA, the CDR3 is TGTGCCAGCAGGCTTGAGGCGGCAGGGATCACGCAGTATTTT.

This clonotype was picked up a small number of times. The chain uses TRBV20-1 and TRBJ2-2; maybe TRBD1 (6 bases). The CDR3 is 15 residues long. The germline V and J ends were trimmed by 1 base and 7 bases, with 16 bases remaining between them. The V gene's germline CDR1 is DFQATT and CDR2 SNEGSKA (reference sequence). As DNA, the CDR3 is TGCAGTGCTAGAGGGCTTACCACAGGGATCGGGGAGCTGTTTTTT. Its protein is CSARGLTTGIGELFF.

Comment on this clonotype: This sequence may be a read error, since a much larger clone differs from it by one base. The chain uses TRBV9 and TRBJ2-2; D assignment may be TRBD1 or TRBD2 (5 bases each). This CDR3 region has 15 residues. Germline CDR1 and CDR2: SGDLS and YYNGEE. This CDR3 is CVSSVGDLLTGELFF. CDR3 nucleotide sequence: TGTGTCAGCAGCGTAGGGGACCTACTCACCGGGGAGCTGTTTTTT.

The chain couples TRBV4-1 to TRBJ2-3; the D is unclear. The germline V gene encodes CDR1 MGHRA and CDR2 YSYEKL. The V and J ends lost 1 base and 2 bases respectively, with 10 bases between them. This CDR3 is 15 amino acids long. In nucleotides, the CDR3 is TGCGCCAGCAGCCAAGGGGCGGTCTACACAGATACGCAGTATTTT. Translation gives CASSQGAVYTDTQYF.

The chain's CDR3 is CSANSRGNPRYTF. DNA of the CDR3: TGCAGCGCTAATTCCAGGGGTAACCCCCGCTACACCTTC. V gene TRBV29-1 combines with J gene TRBJ1-2; tentatively, D is TRBD1 (6 bases). The CDR3 is made up of 13 amino acids. Germline assignment: CDR1 SQVTM and CDR2 ANQGSEA. V was clipped by 7 bases and J by 9 bases, with 21 bases between them. Based on the CDR3 plus reference TRBV29-1 and TRBJ1-2, the full variable domain is SAVISQKPSRDICQRGTSLTIQCQVDSQVTMMFWYRQQPGQSLTLIATANQGSEATYESGFVIDKFPISRPNLTFSTLTVSNMSPEDSSIYLCSANSRGNPRYTFGSGTRLTVV.

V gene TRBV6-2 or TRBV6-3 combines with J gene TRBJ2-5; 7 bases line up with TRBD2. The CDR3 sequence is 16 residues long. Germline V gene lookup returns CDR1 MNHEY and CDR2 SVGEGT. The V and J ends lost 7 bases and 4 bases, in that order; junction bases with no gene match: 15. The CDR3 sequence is CASTLGGGGGRETQYF. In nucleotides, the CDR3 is TGTGCCAGCACCCTCGGCGGCGGGGGAGGTAGAGAGACCCAGTACTTC.

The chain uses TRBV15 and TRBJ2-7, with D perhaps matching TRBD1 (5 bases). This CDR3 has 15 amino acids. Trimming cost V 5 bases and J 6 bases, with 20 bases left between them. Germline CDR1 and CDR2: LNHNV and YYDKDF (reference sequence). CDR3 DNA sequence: TGTGCCACCAGCGCCCAGACAGATGGAGTACGCGAGCAGTACTTC. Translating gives CATSAQTDGVREQYF.

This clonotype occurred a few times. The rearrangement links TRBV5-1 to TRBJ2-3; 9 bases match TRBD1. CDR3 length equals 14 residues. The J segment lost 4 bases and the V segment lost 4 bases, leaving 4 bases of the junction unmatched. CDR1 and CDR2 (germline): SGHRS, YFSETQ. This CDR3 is CASSVDRGPDTQYF. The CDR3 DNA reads TGCGCCAGCAGCGTGGACAGGGGACCAGATACGCAGTATTTT.

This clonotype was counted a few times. CDR3 in amino acids: CASSPLQGAFRETQYF. DNA of the CDR3: TGTGCCAGCAGCCCCCTACAGGGGGCGTTCCGGGAGACCCAGTACTTC. The rearrangement joins TRBV7-7 to TRBJ2-5; 9 nucleotides match TRBD1. Germline V gene sequence: CDR1 SSHAT, CDR2 FNYEAQ (reference sequence). V trimming: 5 bases; J trimming: 5 bases; junction bases outside the gene matches: 12. This CDR3 spans 16 amino acids.

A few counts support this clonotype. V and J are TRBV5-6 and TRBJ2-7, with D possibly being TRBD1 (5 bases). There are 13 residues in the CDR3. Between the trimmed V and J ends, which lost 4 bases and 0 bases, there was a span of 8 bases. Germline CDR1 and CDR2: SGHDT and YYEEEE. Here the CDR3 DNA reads TGTGCCAGCAGCGGGGCCGCCTCCTACGAGCAGTACTTC. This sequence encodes CASSGAASYEQYF.

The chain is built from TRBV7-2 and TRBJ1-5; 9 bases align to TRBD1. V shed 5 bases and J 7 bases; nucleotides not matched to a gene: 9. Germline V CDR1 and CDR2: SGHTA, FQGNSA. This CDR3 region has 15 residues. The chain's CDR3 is CASSDQDRGGQPQHF. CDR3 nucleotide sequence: TGTGCCAGCAGCGATCAGGACAGGGGAGGACAGCCCCAGCATTTT.

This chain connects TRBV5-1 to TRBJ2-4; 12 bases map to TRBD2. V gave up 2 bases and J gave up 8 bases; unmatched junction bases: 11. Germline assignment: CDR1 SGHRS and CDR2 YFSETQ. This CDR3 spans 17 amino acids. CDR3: CASSFSPGTSGWDIQYF. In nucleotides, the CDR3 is TGCGCCAGCAGCTTCAGTCCCGGGACTAGCGGGTGGGACATTCAGTACTTC. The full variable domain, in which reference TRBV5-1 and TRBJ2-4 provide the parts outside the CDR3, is KAGVTQTPRYLIKTRGQQVTLSCSPISGHRSVSWYQQTPGQGLQFLFEYFSETQRNKGNFPGRFSGRQFSNSRSEMNVSTLELGDSALYLCASSFSPGTSGWDIQYFGAGTRLSVL.

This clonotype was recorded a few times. The CDR3 DNA reads TGCGCCAGCAGCTTGCCGGGGCGCGAAGCTTTCTTT. Translated: CASSLPGREAFF. The gene calls are TRBV5-1 and TRBJ1-1; maybe TRBD1 (5 bases). The CDR3 extends over 12 amino acids. V was trimmed by 1 base and J by 8 bases, leaving 9 bases between them. Germline V CDR1 and CDR2: SGHRS, YFSETQ.

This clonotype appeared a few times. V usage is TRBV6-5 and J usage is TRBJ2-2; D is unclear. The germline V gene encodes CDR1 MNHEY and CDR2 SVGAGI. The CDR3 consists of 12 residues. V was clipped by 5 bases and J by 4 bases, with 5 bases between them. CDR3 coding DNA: TGTGCCAGCAGTGTCACCACCGGGGAGCTGTTTTTT. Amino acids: CASSVTTGELFF.

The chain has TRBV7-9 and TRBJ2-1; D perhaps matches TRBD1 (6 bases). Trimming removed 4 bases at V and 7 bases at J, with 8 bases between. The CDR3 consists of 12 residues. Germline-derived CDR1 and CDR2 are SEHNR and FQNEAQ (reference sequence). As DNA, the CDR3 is TGTGCCAGCAGCTACAGGGAGAATGAGCAGTTCTTC. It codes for CASSYRENEQFF.

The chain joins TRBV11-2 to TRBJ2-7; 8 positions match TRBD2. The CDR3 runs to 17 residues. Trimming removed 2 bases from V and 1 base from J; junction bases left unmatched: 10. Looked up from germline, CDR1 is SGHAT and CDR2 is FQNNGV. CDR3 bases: TGTGCCAGCAGCTTAATCCTAACAGGGACTAGATCCTACGAGCAGTACTTC. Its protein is CASSLILTGTRSYEQYF.

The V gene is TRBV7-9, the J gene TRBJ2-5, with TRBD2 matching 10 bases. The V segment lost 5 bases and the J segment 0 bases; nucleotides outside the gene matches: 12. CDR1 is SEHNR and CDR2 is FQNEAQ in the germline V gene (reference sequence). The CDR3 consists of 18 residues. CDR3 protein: CASSPWGGSGGYQETQYF. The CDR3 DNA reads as TGTGCCAGCAGCCCCTGGGGCGGTAGCGGGGGGTACCAAGAGACCCAGTACTTC.

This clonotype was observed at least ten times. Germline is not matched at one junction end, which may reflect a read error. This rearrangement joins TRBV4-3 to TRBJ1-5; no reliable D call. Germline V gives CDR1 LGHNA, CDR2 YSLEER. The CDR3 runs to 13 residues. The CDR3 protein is CASSQDGNQPQHF. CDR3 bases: TGTGCCAGCAGCCAAGACGGGAATCAGCCCCAGCATTTT.

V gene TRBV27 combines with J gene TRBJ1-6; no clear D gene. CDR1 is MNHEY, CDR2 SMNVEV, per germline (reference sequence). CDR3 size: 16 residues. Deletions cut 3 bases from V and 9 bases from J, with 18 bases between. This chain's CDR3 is CASSFPAGLTPSPLHF. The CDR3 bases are TGTGCCAGCAGTTTCCCTGCTGGACTTACCCCTTCACCCCTCCACTTT.

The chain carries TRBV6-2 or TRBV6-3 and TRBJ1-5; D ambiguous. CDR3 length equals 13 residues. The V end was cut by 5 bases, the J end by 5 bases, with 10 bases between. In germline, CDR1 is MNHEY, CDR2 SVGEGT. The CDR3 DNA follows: TGTGCCAGCAGTGAGACAACTTATCAGCCCCAGCATTTT. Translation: CASSETTYQPQHF.

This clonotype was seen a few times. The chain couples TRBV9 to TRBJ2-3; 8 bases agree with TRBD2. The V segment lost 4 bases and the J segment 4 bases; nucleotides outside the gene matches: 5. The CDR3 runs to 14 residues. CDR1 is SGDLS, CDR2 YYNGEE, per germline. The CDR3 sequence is CASSPTSGSDTQYF. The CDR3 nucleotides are TGTGCCAGCAGCCCAACTAGCGGTTCAGATACGCAGTATTTT. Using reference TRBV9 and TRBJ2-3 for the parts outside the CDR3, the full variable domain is DSGVTQTPKHLITATGQRVTLRCSPRSGDLSVYWYQQSLDQGLQFLIQYYNGEERAKGNILERFSAQQFPDLHSELNLSSLELGDSALYFCASSPTSGSDTQYFGPGTRLTVL.